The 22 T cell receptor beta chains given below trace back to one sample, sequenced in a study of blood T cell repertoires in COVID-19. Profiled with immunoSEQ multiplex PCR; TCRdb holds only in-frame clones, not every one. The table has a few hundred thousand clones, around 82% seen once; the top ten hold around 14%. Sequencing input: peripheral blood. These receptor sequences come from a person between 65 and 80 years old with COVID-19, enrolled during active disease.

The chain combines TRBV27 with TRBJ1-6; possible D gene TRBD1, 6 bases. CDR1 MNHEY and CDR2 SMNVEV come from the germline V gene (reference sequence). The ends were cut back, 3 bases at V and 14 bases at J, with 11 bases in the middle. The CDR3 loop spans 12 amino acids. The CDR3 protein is CASSFLTGSLHF. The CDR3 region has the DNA TGTGCCAGCAGTTTTCTTACAGGGTCCCTCCACTTT.

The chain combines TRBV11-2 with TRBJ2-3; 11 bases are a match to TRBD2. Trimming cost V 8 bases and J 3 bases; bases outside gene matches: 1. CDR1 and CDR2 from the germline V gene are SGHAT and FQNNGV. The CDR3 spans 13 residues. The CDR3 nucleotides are TGTGCCAGCGGACTAGCGGGTACAGATACGCAGTATTTT. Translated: CASGLAGTDTQYF.

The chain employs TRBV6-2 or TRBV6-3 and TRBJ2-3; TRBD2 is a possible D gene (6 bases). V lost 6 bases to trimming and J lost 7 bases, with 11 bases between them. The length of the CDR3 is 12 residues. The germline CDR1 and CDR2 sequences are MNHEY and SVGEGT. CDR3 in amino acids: CASSPRDYTQYF. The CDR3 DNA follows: TGTGCCAGCAGCCCGCGGGATTATACGCAGTATTTT.

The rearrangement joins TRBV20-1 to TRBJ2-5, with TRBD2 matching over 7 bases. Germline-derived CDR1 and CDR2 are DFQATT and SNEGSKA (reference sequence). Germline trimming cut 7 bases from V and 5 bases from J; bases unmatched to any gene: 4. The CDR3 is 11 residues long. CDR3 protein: CSGLGGETQYF. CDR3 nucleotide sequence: TGCAGTGGCCTGGGGGGGGAGACCCAGTACTTC.

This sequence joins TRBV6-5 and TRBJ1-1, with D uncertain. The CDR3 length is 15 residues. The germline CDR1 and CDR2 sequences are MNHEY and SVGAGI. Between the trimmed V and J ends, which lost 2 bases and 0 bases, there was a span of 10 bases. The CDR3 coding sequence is TGTGCCAGCAGTTACAATGGCGGGATGAACACTGAAGCTTTCTTT. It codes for CASSYNGGMNTEAFF.

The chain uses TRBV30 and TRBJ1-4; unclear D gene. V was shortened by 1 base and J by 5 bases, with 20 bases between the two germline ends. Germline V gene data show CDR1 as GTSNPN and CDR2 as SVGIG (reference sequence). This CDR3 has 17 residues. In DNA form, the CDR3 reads TGTGCCTGGAGTGGGCGGGGAGGGCCTCGGAGGAATGAAAAACTGTTTTTT. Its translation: CAWSGRGGPRRNEKLFF.

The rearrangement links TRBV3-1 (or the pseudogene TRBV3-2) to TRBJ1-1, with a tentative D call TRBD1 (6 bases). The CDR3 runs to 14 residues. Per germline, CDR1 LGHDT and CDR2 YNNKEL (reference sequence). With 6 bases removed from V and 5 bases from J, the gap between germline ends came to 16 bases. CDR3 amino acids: CASRHTGIGTEAFF. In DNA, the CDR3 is TGTGCCAGCAGGCACACAGGGATTGGGACTGAAGCTTTCTTT.

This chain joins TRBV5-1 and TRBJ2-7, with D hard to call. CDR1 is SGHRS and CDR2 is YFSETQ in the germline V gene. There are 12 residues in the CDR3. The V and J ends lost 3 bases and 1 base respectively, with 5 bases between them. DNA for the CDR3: TGCGCCAGCAGCTCGTCGTCCTACGAGCAGTACTTC. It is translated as CASSSSSYEQYF.

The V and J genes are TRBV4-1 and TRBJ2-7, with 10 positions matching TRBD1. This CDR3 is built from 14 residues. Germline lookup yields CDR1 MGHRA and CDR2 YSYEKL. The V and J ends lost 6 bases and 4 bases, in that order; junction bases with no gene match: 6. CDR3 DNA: TGCGCCAGCAGTAAGGACAGGGGGTGGTACGAGCAGTACTTC. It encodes CASSKDRGWYEQYF.

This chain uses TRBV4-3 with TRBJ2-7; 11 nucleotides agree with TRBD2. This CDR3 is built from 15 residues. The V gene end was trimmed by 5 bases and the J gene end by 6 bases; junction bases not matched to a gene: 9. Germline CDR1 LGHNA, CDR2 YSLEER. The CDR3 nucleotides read TGCGCCAGCAGCTCTGTTAGCGGGGGGGCCGCCGAGCAGTACTTC. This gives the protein CASSSVSGGAAEQYF.

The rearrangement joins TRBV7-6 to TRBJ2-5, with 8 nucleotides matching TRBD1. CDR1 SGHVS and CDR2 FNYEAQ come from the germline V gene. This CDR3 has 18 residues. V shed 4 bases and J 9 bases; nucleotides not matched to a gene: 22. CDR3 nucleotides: TGTGCCAGCAGCTCCTACAGGGGGTCTTCTCTAGGGTCTGCCCCCCAGTACTTC. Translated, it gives CASSSYRGSSLGSAPQYF.

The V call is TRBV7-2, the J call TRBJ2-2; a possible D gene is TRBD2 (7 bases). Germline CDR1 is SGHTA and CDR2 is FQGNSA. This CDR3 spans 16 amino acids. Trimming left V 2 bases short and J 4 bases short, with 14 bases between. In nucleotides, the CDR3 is TGTGCCAGCAGCTTAAGGGGGGGCGTGGGCACCGGGGAGCTGTTTTTT. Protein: CASSLRGGVGTGELFF.

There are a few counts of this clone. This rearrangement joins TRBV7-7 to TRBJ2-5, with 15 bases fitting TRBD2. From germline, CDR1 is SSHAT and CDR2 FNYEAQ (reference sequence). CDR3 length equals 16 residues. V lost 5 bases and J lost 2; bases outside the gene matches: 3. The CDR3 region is CASSLGLAGGQETQYF. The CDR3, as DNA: TGTGCCAGCAGCCTCGGACTAGCGGGAGGGCAAGAGACCCAGTACTTC.

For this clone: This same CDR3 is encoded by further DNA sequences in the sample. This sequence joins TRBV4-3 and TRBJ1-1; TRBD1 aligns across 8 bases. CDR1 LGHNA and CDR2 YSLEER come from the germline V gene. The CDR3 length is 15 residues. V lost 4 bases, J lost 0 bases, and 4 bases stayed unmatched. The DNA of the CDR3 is TGCGCCAGCAGCCCGCGGACAGGGCTGAACACTGAAGCTTTCTTT. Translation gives CASSPRTGLNTEAFF.

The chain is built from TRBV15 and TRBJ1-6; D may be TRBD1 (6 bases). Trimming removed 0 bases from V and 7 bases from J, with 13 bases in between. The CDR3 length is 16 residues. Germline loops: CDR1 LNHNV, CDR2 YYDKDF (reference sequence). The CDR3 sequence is CATSRDPTGLNSPLHF. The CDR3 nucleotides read TGTGCCACCAGCAGAGATCCTACAGGGCTCAATTCACCCCTCCACTTT.

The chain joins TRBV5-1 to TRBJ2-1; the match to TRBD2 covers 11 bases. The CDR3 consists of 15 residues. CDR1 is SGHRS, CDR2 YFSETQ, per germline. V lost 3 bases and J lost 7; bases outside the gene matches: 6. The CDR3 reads CASSWAVAGGNEQFF. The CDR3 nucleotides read TGCGCCAGCAGCTGGGCAGTAGCGGGAGGGAATGAGCAGTTCTTC.

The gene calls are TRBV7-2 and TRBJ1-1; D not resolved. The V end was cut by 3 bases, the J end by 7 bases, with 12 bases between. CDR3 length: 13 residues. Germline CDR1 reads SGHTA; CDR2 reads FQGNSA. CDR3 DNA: TGTGCCAGCAGCTTGGCGTTCGGGTTTGAAGCTTTCTTT. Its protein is CASSLAFGFEAFF.

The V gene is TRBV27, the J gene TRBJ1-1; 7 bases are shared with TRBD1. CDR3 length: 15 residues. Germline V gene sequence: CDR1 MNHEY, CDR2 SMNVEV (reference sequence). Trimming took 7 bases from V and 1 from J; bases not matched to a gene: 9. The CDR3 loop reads CASNFQGDRNTEAFF. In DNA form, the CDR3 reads TGTGCCAGCAACTTCCAGGGGGATCGGAACACTGAAGCTTTCTTT.

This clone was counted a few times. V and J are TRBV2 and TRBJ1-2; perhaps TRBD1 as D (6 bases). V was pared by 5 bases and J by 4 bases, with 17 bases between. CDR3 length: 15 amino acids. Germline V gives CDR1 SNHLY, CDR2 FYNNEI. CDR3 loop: CASSSQGTFSYGYTF. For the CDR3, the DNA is TGTGCCAGCAGTTCACAGGGTACATTTAGCTATGGCTACACCTTC. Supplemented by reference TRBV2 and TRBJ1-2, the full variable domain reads EPEVTQTPSHQVTQMGQEVILRCVPISNHLYFYWYRQILGQKVEFLVSFYNNEISEKSEIFDDQFSVERPDGSNFTLKIRSTKLEDSAMYFCASSSQGTFSYGYTFGSGTRLTVV.

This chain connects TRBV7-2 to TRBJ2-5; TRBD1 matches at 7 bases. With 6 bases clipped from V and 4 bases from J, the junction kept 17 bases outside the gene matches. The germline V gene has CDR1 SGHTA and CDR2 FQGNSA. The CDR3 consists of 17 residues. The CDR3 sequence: CASRANRGPKVSETQYF. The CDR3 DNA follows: TGTGCCAGCAGGGCTAACAGGGGACCCAAGGTATCAGAGACCCAGTACTTC. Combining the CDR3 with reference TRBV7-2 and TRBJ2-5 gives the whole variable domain GAGVSQSPSNKVTEKGKDVELRCDPISGHTALYWYRQSLGQGLEFLIYFQGNSAPDKSGLPSDRFSAERTGGSVSTLTIQRTQQEDSAVYLCASRANRGPKVSETQYFGPGTRLLVL.

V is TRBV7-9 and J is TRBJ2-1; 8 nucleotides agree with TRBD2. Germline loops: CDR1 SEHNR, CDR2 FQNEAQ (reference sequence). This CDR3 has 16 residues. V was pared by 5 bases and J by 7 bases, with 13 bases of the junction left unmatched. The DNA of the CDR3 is TGTGCCAGCAGCGCGCGCGTGGGACTAGAGATTAATGAGCAGTTCTTC. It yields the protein CASSARVGLEINEQFF.

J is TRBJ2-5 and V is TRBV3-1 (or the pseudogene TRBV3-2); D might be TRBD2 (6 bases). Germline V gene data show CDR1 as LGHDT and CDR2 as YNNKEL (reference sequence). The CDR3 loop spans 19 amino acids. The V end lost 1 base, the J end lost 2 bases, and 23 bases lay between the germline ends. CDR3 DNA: TGTGCCAGCAGCCAAGTGGCGATGGGAACGGGGACTCAACAAGAGACCCAGTACTTC. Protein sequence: CASSQVAMGTGTQQETQYF.